These 32 T cell receptor beta chains share one sample of origin, sequenced in a study of T cell responses to AZD1222 COVID-19 vaccine. This table comes from immunoSEQ multiplex PCR, and its TCRdb copy is limited to in-frame clones, with some not included. Found here are fewer than 200,000 clones, more than 85% of them singletons; the top ten hold approximately 1.8%. Source: peripheral blood, taken 28 days after the second AZD1222 dose. All receptors derive from an adult who received the AZD1222 COVID-19 vaccine.

The chain joins TRBV18 to TRBJ1-5; 7 nucleotides match TRBD1. The V and J ends lost 4 bases and 6 bases, in that order; junction bases with no gene match: 9. The CDR3 sequence is 15 residues long. Germline lookup yields CDR1 KGHSH and CDR2 LQKENI. The CDR3 loop reads CASSLSRGSAQPQHF. For the CDR3, the DNA is TGTGCCAGCTCACTCTCCAGGGGGAGTGCTCAGCCCCAGCATTTT.

The V and J genes are TRBV30 and TRBJ1-5; D call uncertain. The CDR3 sequence is 14 residues long. Between the trimmed V and J ends, which lost 1 base and 0 bases, there was a span of 7 bases. Germline V gene lookup returns CDR1 GTSNPN and CDR2 SVGIG (reference sequence). CDR3 sequence (DNA): TGTGCCTGGAGTGGGAGCTATAGCAATCAGCCCCAGCATTTT. This codes for CAWSGSYSNQPQHF.

The chain links TRBV5-1 to TRBJ2-7; D possibly uses TRBD1 or TRBD2 (6 bases each). V was trimmed by 0 bases and J by 0 bases, leaving 16 bases between them. Germline-derived CDR1 and CDR2 are SGHRS and YFSETQ. The CDR3 loop spans 17 amino acids. The CDR3 protein is CASSLGSGGPLSYEQYF. CDR3 sequence (DNA): TGCGCCAGCAGCTTGGGATCCGGGGGCCCCCTCTCCTACGAGCAGTACTTC.

The chain has TRBV19 and TRBJ1-1, with TRBD1 matching over 8 bases. Trimming removed 6 bases from V and 5 bases from J; junction bases left unmatched: 8. The germline CDR1 and CDR2 sequences are LNHDA and SQIVND (reference sequence). This CDR3 contains 14 residues. CDR3 residues: CASRATGGSTEAFF. CDR3 sequence (DNA): TGTGCCAGTAGGGCCACAGGGGGAAGTACTGAAGCTTTCTTT. The whole variable domain, remainder taken from reference TRBV19 and TRBJ1-1, is DGGITQSPKYLFRKEGQNVTLSCEQNLNHDAMYWYRQDPGQGLRLIYYSQIVNDFQKGDIAEGYSVSREKKESFPLTVTSAQKNPTAFYLCASRATGGSTEAFFGQGTRLTVV.

The chain uses TRBV2 and TRBJ2-1, with D perhaps being TRBD1 or TRBD2 (5 bases each). Trimming pared 3 bases from V and 7 bases from J, leaving 13 bases between. CDR3 length: 14 residues. CDR1 and CDR2 from the germline V gene are SNHLY and FYNNEI. The CDR3 sequence: CASSDGVGTNEQFF. The CDR3, as DNA: TGTGCCAGCAGTGATGGAGTAGGGACGAATGAGCAGTTCTTC.

The V gene is TRBV6-2 or TRBV6-3, the J gene TRBJ2-7; D possibly corresponds to TRBD1 (5 bases). This CDR3 is built from 14 residues. With 2 bases removed from V and 5 bases from J, the gap between germline ends came to 13 bases. Germline V gives CDR1 MNHEY, CDR2 SVGEGT. The CDR3 bases are TGTGCCAGCAGTTACGGGCAGGGCAGTAACGAGCAGTACTTC. This encodes CASSYGQGSNEQYF.

The CDR3 here is CASSPGLAVPYEQYF. The CDR3 bases are TGTGCCAGCAGTCCGGGACTAGCGGTACCCTACGAGCAGTACTTC. This chain connects TRBV2 to TRBJ2-7, with 11 bases identical to TRBD2. Germline-derived CDR1 and CDR2 are SNHLY and FYNNEI. The CDR3 is 15 amino acids. V shed 5 bases, J shed 2 bases, and the junction held 5 bases outside the gene matches.

This sequence joins TRBV13 and TRBJ1-5; D ambiguous. The V and J ends lost 3 bases and 2 bases respectively, with 11 bases between them. Looked up from germline, CDR1 is PRHDT and CDR2 is FYEKMQ (reference sequence). The CDR3 sequence is 15 residues long. CDR3 amino acids: CASSFGGGGNQPQHF. The DNA of the CDR3 is TGTGCCAGCAGCTTCGGAGGTGGAGGCAATCAGCCCCAGCATTTT.

The V gene is TRBV6-2 or TRBV6-3, the J gene TRBJ2-2; no reliable D call. V was trimmed by 5 bases and J by 1 base, leaving 8 bases between them. The germline V gene encodes CDR1 MNHEY and CDR2 SVGEGT. This CDR3 comprises 14 residues. DNA for the CDR3: TGTGCCAGCAGTAGGCCAGGGAACACCGGGGAGCTGTTTTTT. This sequence encodes CASSRPGNTGELFF.

The chain has TRBV24-1 and TRBJ2-1; D may correspond to TRBD1 or TRBD2 (5 bases each). CDR1 and CDR2 from the germline V gene are KGHDR and SFDVKD. The CDR3 spans 18 residues. The V gene lost 3 bases and the J gene lost 7 bases, with 24 bases spanning the gap. CDR3 nucleotides: TGTGCCACCAGTGATCCTTTTTCCGGGACCCCTAAGAGGAATGAGCAGTTCTTC. Amino acid sequence: CATSDPFSGTPKRNEQFF.

The V call is TRBV5-6, the J call TRBJ2-2; TRBD2 matches 11 bases. Germline V gives CDR1 SGHDT, CDR2 YYEEEE. With V trimmed by 4 bases and J by 4 bases, 15 bases remained unmatched. CDR3 length equals 19 residues. The CDR3 coding sequence is TGTGCCAGCAGCCATAAGACTAGCGGGGCCCTTTACGGCACCGGGGAGCTGTTTTTT. As protein: CASSHKTSGALYGTGELFF.

The rearrangement joins TRBV3-1 (or the pseudogene TRBV3-2) to TRBJ1-3; D is perhaps TRBD1 (6 bases). V lost 6 bases, J lost 0 bases, and 21 bases lay in between. Germline V gene data show CDR1 as LGHDT and CDR2 as YNNKEL (reference sequence). This CDR3 region has 18 residues. DNA of the CDR3: TGTGCCAGCAGGAAGGGGGAGGCAGTGTTTAGCTCTGGAAACACCATATATTTT. Protein sequence: CASRKGEAVFSSGNTIYF.

The chain employs TRBV6-2 or TRBV6-3 and TRBJ2-7; D gene ambiguous. CDR1 is MNHEY, CDR2 SVGEGT, per germline. CDR3 length equals 10 residues. Trimming cost V 5 bases and J 3 bases, with 2 bases left between them. DNA for the CDR3: TGTGCCAGCAGTCACTACGAGCAGTACTTC. It specifies CASSHYEQYF.

The chain recombines TRBV6-5 with TRBJ2-7, with TRBD1 matching 7 bases. Germline-derived CDR1 and CDR2 are MNHEY and SVGAGI. This CDR3 region has 15 residues. The V gene end was trimmed by 4 bases and the J gene end by 2 bases; junction bases not matched to a gene: 8. CDR3 nucleotides: TGTGCCAGCAGTTCCCAGGGGGAATTTCCCTACGAGCAGTACTTC. It specifies CASSSQGEFPYEQYF.

The chain recombines TRBV2 with TRBJ1-1; 8 bases align to TRBD1. J gave up 3 bases and V 8 bases, and 11 bases lay outside the gene matches. Looked up from germline, CDR1 is SNHLY and CDR2 is FYNNEI. The CDR3 loop spans 15 amino acids. CDR3 residues: CASRAGGLRDTEAFF. The CDR3, as DNA: TGTGCCAGCCGAGCAGGGGGCCTACGGGACACTGAAGCTTTCTTT.

This clone occurred once. The rearrangement links TRBV6-5 to TRBJ1-2; D remains unclear. V lost 2 bases and J 4 bases, leaving 14 bases between the germline ends. This CDR3 has 15 residues. Germline-derived CDR1 and CDR2 are MNHEY and SVGAGI. The DNA of the CDR3 is TGTGCCAGCAGTTACGCCGACTGGAGAATCTATGGCTACACCTTC. Its protein product is CASSYADWRIYGYTF.

This sequence joins TRBV19 and TRBJ2-7, with D perhaps being TRBD1 or TRBD2 (5 bases each). With 5 bases removed from V and 4 bases from J, the gap between germline ends came to 18 bases. CDR3 size: 15 residues. Germline V CDR1 and CDR2: LNHDA, SQIVND (reference sequence). CDR3 loop: CASSPRDLALYEQYF. DNA for the CDR3: TGTGCCAGTAGTCCCAGGGACCTAGCCCTTTACGAGCAGTACTTC.

Written as DNA, the CDR3 is TGTGCCAGCAGTTACTCCCTCGGCCCTCAGGGGGAAAAACTGTTTTTT. This gives the protein CASSYSLGPQGEKLFF. This chain links TRBV6-5 with TRBJ1-4; D might be TRBD1 (6 bases). Germline-derived CDR1 and CDR2 are MNHEY and SVGAGI. The CDR3 sequence is 16 residues long. The ends were cut back, 0 bases at V and 8 bases at J, with 16 bases in the middle.

The J gene is TRBJ2-3, the V gene TRBV5-6; D not resolved. The CDR3 extends over 14 amino acids. In germline, CDR1 is SGHDT, CDR2 YYEEEE. The V gene lost 4 bases and the J gene lost 0 bases, with 9 bases spanning the gap. The DNA for the CDR3 is TGTGCCAGCAGCCTTACCCCTAGCACAGATACGCAGTATTTT. Its protein is CASSLTPSTDTQYF.

The rearrangement joins TRBV19 to TRBJ2-4, with D perhaps TRBD1 or TRBD2 (5 bases each). V lost 7 bases to trimming and J lost 0 bases, with 10 bases between them. The CDR3 extends over 14 amino acids. The germline V gene has CDR1 LNHDA and CDR2 SQIVND (reference sequence). This CDR3 reads CASNPGTAKNIQYF. Written as DNA, the CDR3 is TGTGCCAGTAACCCTGGGACAGCCAAAAACATTCAGTACTTC.

The CDR3 sequence is CASSIGLAGGPFYEQYF. The CDR3 DNA reads as TGTGCCAGTAGTATCGGCCTAGCGGGAGGGCCTTTCTACGAGCAGTACTTC. The chain couples TRBV19 to TRBJ2-7; the match to TRBD2 covers 12 bases. Per the germline V gene, CDR1 is LNHDA and CDR2 is SQIVND (reference sequence). After removal of 3 bases from V and 3 bases from J, the junction contained 9 bases not matched to a gene. This CDR3 has 17 residues.

The V call is TRBV19, the J call TRBJ2-1; D is undetermined. The V gene's germline CDR1 is LNHDA and CDR2 SQIVND (reference sequence). CDR3 length: 16 residues. The germline V and J ends were trimmed by 1 base and 3 bases, with 13 bases remaining between them. The CDR3 reads CASSIAPVTNYNEQFF. The CDR3 nucleotides are TGTGCCAGTAGTATAGCGCCAGTTACCAACTACAATGAGCAGTTCTTC.

The J gene is TRBJ2-7, the V gene TRBV7-6; weak D call: TRBD2 (5 bases). This CDR3 has 13 amino acids. The germline V gene encodes CDR1 SGHVS and CDR2 FNYEAQ. V was shortened by 0 bases and J by 5 bases, with 8 bases between the two germline ends. The CDR3 nucleotides read TGTGCCAGCAGCTTAGCGGGAGCCCACGAGCAGTACTTC. Translation gives CASSLAGAHEQYF.

The chain combines TRBV15 with TRBJ1-1, with TRBD1 matching 7 bases. J was trimmed by 0 bases and V by 3 bases; bases with no gene match: 1. CDR1 and CDR2 from the germline V gene are LNHNV and YYDKDF (reference sequence). This CDR3 is built from 14 residues. DNA for the CDR3: TGTGCCACCAGCAGGACAGGGATGAACACTGAAGCTTTCTTT. Protein product: CATSRTGMNTEAFF.

This clone was found once. V is TRBV18 and J is TRBJ2-1; D not certain. The CDR3 covers 13 residues. Per the germline V gene, CDR1 is KGHSH and CDR2 is LQKENI. Trimming stripped 6 bases from V and 7 bases from J, with 13 bases between. The CDR3 spells CASSEFHGNEQFF. In DNA, the CDR3 is TGTGCCAGCTCGGAGTTTCACGGGAATGAGCAGTTCTTC. Full variable domain (rest looked up from reference TRBV18 and TRBJ2-1): NAGVMQNPRHLVRRRGQEARLRCSPMKGHSHVYWYRQLPEEGLKFMVYLQKENIIDESGMPKERFSAEFPKEGPSILRIQQVVRGDSAAYFCASSEFHGNEQFFGPGTRLTVL.

This clone was recorded only once. V usage is TRBV5-1 and J usage is TRBJ1-2, with D perhaps TRBD1 (5 bases). With 4 bases removed from V and 8 bases from J, the gap between germline ends came to 18 bases. The CDR3 runs to 14 residues. The germline gives CDR1 SGHRS, CDR2 YFSETQ. CDR3 region: CASSLGTAAIGYTF. DNA for the CDR3: TGCGCCAGCAGCCTGGGGACGGCCGCTATCGGCTACACCTTC.

The chain couples TRBV20-1 to TRBJ1-2; tentative D call: TRBD1 (5 bases). Germline lookup yields CDR1 DFQATT and CDR2 SNEGSKA (reference sequence). V was shortened by 1 base and J by 8 bases, with 8 bases between the two germline ends. There are 11 residues in the CDR3. The CDR3 loop reads CSARVEGGYTF. As DNA, the CDR3 is TGCAGTGCTAGAGTCGAGGGGGGCTACACCTTC.

In this sample, this clone turned up once. The chain is built from TRBV19 and TRBJ2-1, with unresolved D. Trimming shortened V by 5 bases and J by 10 bases, and 18 bases separated the two germline ends. The CDR3 is 14 residues long. The germline gives CDR1 LNHDA, CDR2 SQIVND (reference sequence). The CDR3 here is CASSSSPRLGEQFF. CDR3 DNA: TGTGCCAGTAGTTCCTCCCCCCGCCTCGGGGAGCAGTTCTTC.

The chain carries TRBV5-5 and TRBJ2-7; D may be TRBD1 (5 bases). Germline CDR1 SGHKS, CDR2 YYEKEE (reference sequence). V was cut by 3 bases and J by 2 bases, with 9 bases left in between. This CDR3 region has 13 residues. The CDR3 DNA sequence: TGTGCCAGCAGCTACAGGCGTACCTACGAGCAGTACTTC. Encoded protein: CASSYRRTYEQYF.

V is TRBV19 and J is TRBJ2-7, with D possibly being TRBD1 (6 bases). Trimming pared 1 base from V and 0 bases from J, leaving 10 bases between. The CDR3 runs to 15 residues. Looked up from germline, CDR1 is LNHDA and CDR2 is SQIVND (reference sequence). CDR3 in amino acids: CASSIGGGASYEQYF. The CDR3 DNA sequence: TGTGCCAGTAGTATAGGAGGGGGTGCCTCCTACGAGCAGTACTTC. Filled out from reference TRBV19 and TRBJ2-7, the complete variable domain reads DGGITQSPKYLFRKEGQNVTLSCEQNLNHDAMYWYRQDPGQGLRLIYYSQIVNDFQKGDIAEGYSVSREKKESFPLTVTSAQKNPTAFYLCASSIGGGASYEQYFGPGTRLTVT.

This chain connects TRBV18 to TRBJ2-1, with 12 bases matching TRBD2. Germline values: CDR1 KGHSH, CDR2 LQKENI. The CDR3 is 17 residues long. The trim removed 1 base at V and 9 bases at J, leaving 10 bases unmatched. The CDR3 DNA is TGTGCCAGCTCACCACGGCAACTAGCGGGAGGCGCTAGTGAGCAGTTCTTC. Residues: CASSPRQLAGGASEQFF.

The J gene is TRBJ1-1, the V gene TRBV25-1; D gene unclear. The CDR3 covers 14 residues. V gave up 0 bases and J gave up 6 bases, with 11 bases separating them. Per germline, CDR1 MGHDK and CDR2 SYGVNS. The CDR3 nucleotides are TGTGCCAGCAGTGAATATGGAGGTAGATCTGAAGCTTTCTTT. This gives the protein CASSEYGGRSEAFF.